These 24 T cell receptor beta chains were all obtained from the same sample, sequenced in a study of blood T cell repertoires in COVID-19. Profiled with immunoSEQ multiplex PCR; TCRdb holds only in-frame clones, not every one. The table has approximately 230,000 clones, just over 85% seen once. Sequenced sample: PBMCs or T cells enriched from blood (not recorded which). These receptors originate from a man between 18 and 29 years old who had recovered from COVID-19.

The chain recombines TRBV9 with TRBJ2-2; 10 bases match TRBD2. Germline V gene sequence: CDR1 SGDLS, CDR2 YYNGEE. The CDR3 sequence is 17 residues long. The junction had 8 bases not matched to a gene; V was cut back by 1 base and J by 5 bases. The CDR3 DNA reads TGTGCCAGCAGCGTAACCGACGTGACTAGCGGGACCGGGGAGCTGTTTTTT. It is translated as CASSVTDVTSGTGELFF. The whole variable domain, filled in from reference TRBV9 and TRBJ2-2, reads DSGVTQTPKHLITATGQRVTLRCSPRSGDLSVYWYQQSLDQGLQFLIQYYNGEERAKGNILERFSAQQFPDLHSELNLSSLELGDSALYFCASSVTDVTSGTGELFFGEGSRLTVL.

The chain links TRBV19 to TRBJ2-7; D unclear. The CDR3 is made up of 13 amino acids. The V gene's germline CDR1 is LNHDA and CDR2 SQIVND (reference sequence). V lost 0 bases and J lost 1, with 4 bases in between. CDR3 protein: CASSIDRSYEQYF. The CDR3 DNA sequence: TGTGCCAGTAGTATAGATCGGTCCTACGAGCAGTACTTC.

The V gene is TRBV28, the J gene TRBJ2-5, with 9 bases identical to TRBD2. CDR1 is MDHEN and CDR2 is SYDVKM in the germline V gene. This CDR3 comprises 16 residues. J was trimmed by 5 bases and V by 2 bases; bases with no gene match: 9. The CDR3, as DNA: TGTGCCAGCAGTTTAGGGGGTAGCGGGAGTCAGGAGACCCAGTACTTC. Its protein is CASSLGGSGSQETQYF.

The rearrangement uses TRBV28 and TRBJ2-3; 14 positions match TRBD2. V lost 4 bases to trimming and J lost 7 bases; unmatched junction nucleotides: 10. CDR3 length equals 17 residues. Looked up from germline, CDR1 is MDHEN and CDR2 is SYDVKM. The CDR3 bases are TGTGCCAGCAGTTATAACAAGACTAGCGGGAGGGATAATACGCAGTATTTT. Translating it yields CASSYNKTSGRDNTQYF. The whole variable domain, filled in from reference TRBV28 and TRBJ2-3, reads DVKVTQSSRYLVKRTGEKVFLECVQDMDHENMFWYRQDPGLGLRLIYFSYDVKMKEKGDIPEGYSVSREKKERFSLILESASTNQTSMYLCASSYNKTSGRDNTQYFGPGTRLTVL.

The chain employs TRBV19 and TRBJ2-2; weak D call: TRBD2 (6 bases). Per germline, CDR1 LNHDA and CDR2 SQIVND (reference sequence). The CDR3 contains 11 residues. The V end was cut by 10 bases, the J end by 6 bases, with 9 bases between. CDR3 amino acids: CATWEAGELFF. The CDR3 DNA follows: TGTGCCACCTGGGAGGCCGGGGAGCTGTTTTTT.

This clone has only a few counts. The CDR3 reads CASSSSHTGELFF. CDR3 in DNA: TGTGCCAGCAGTTCTAGCCACACCGGGGAGCTGTTTTTT. J is TRBJ2-2 and V is TRBV11-3; D may be TRBD2 (5 bases). Trimming stripped 6 bases from V and 3 bases from J, with 8 bases between. The CDR3 totals 13 residues. The germline CDR1 and CDR2 sequences are SGHNT and YENEEA.

The gene calls are TRBV6-5 and TRBJ2-1; TRBD1 might be the D (5 bases). The CDR3 has 16 amino acids. V shed 0 bases and J shed 4 bases, with 13 bases lying between them. Germline V gene lookup returns CDR1 MNHEY and CDR2 SVGAGI. CDR3 nucleotides: TGTGCCAGCAGTTACTCGATCAACTCAGGGTACAATGAGCAGTTCTTC. Translated: CASSYSINSGYNEQFF.

The rearrangement joins TRBV3-1 (or the pseudogene TRBV3-2) to TRBJ2-1; 8 nucleotides align to TRBD1. Germline V CDR1 and CDR2: LGHDT, YNNKEL (reference sequence). CDR3 length: 19 residues. The V and J ends lost 6 bases and 0 bases, in that order; junction bases with no gene match: 16. CDR3: CASRPNQGAASYSYNEQFF. The DNA for the CDR3 is TGTGCCAGCAGACCTAACCAGGGGGCGGCCTCATACTCCTACAATGAGCAGTTCTTC.

This clone was counted a single time. The chain joins TRBV27 to TRBJ2-1, with 11 bases lining up with TRBD2. This CDR3 comprises 15 residues. Germline V lookup: CDR1 MNHEY, CDR2 SMNVEV (reference sequence). V gave up 7 bases and J gave up 6 bases; unmatched junction bases: 8. The CDR3 here is CASIPLAGGPNEQFF. CDR3 nucleotide sequence: TGTGCCAGCATTCCTCTAGCGGGAGGCCCCAATGAGCAGTTCTTC.

The J gene is TRBJ1-6, the V gene TRBV10-3, with TRBD1 identical over 10 bases. After removal of 5 bases from V and 11 bases from J, the junction contained 6 bases not matched to a gene. Germline lookup yields CDR1 ENHRY and CDR2 SYGVKD. This CDR3 is 14 amino acids long. DNA for the CDR3: TGTGCCATCAGTACTGGACAGGGGGTTCCACCCCTCCACTTT. As protein: CAISTGQGVPPLHF.

The CDR3 sequence is CASTLGLNYEQYF. CDR3 sequence (DNA): TGTGCCAGCACCTTAGGACTGAATTACGAGCAGTACTTC. The rearrangement links TRBV2 to TRBJ2-7; TRBD2 is a possible D gene (5 bases). The CDR3 has 13 amino acids. The V end lost 7 bases, the J end lost 4 bases, and 14 bases lay between the germline ends. Germline V gene data show CDR1 as SNHLY and CDR2 as FYNNEI.

The rearrangement links TRBV18 to TRBJ2-3; D gene ambiguous. Trimming took off 2 bases at V and 1 base at J, with 13 bases between the two ends. The CDR3 runs 16 residues. From germline, CDR1 is KGHSH and CDR2 LQKENI. DNA of the CDR3: TGTGCCAGCTCACCAAATGTCCTCGCGGGCACAGATACGCAGTATTTT. Amino acid sequence: CASSPNVLAGTDTQYF.

About this clone itself: One end of the junction varies from germline; a read error may be responsible. V gene TRBV5-1 combines with J gene TRBJ2-3; possibly TRBD1 for D (6 bases). Looked up from germline, CDR1 is SGHRS and CDR2 is YFSETQ. CDR3 length: 14 amino acids. CDR3 sequence reads: CASSLGASTDTQYF. CDR3 bases: TGCGCCAGCAGTTTGGGGGCGAGCACAGATACGCAGTATTTT.

The V call is TRBV29-1, the J call TRBJ1-1; D remains unclear. The CDR3 spans 15 residues. Germline CDR1 reads SQVTM; CDR2 reads ANQGSEA. The V and J ends lost 5 bases and 1 base respectively, with 17 bases between them. The CDR3 reads CSVTTLPGPNTEAFF. DNA of the CDR3: TGCAGCGTTACCACCCTCCCGGGTCCGAACACTGAAGCTTTCTTT. Together with reference TRBV29-1 and TRBJ1-1, the CDR3 gives the full variable domain: SAVISQKPSRDICQRGTSLTIQCQVDSQVTMMFWYRQQPGQSLTLIATANQGSEATYESGFVIDKFPISRPNLTFSTLTVSNMSPEDSSIYLCSVTTLPGPNTEAFFGQGTRLTVV.

The chain has TRBV27 and TRBJ2-7; D gene unclear. The CDR3 runs 15 residues. V was clipped by 3 bases and J by 0 bases, with 12 bases between them. Germline lookup yields CDR1 MNHEY and CDR2 SMNVEV (reference sequence). The CDR3 spells CASSFGNPGSYEQYF. The CDR3 DNA reads as TGTGCCAGCAGTTTCGGAAATCCAGGCTCCTACGAGCAGTACTTC.

V gene TRBV2 combines with J gene TRBJ1-2; D perhaps matches TRBD1 (6 bases). CDR3 size: 10 residues. CDR1 SNHLY and CDR2 FYNNEI come from the germline V gene. The V and J ends lost 7 bases and 7 bases respectively, with 7 bases between them. The CDR3 sequence: CASKQGGYTF. In DNA, the CDR3 is TGTGCCAGCAAACAGGGTGGCTACACCTTC.

This rearrangement joins TRBV6-1 to TRBJ1-2; D is ambiguous. The CDR3 has 15 amino acids. The germline V and J ends were trimmed by 0 bases and 0 bases, with 8 bases remaining between them. Germline V CDR1 and CDR2: MNHNS, SASEGT. CDR3 amino acids: CASSEAAGSNYGYTF. The DNA for the CDR3 is TGTGCCAGCAGTGAAGCGGCAGGCTCTAACTATGGCTACACCTTC.

The V call is TRBV3-1 (or the pseudogene TRBV3-2), the J call TRBJ2-1; D is possibly TRBD2 (6 bases). Deletions cut 0 bases from V and 10 bases from J, with 22 bases between. The length of the CDR3 is 17 residues. Germline V gene sequence: CDR1 LGHDT, CDR2 YNNKEL (reference sequence). This CDR3 reads CASSQDFGRGGPGEQFF. The CDR3 DNA reads as TGTGCCAGCAGCCAAGATTTTGGGCGGGGAGGTCCAGGGGAGCAGTTCTTC.

The J gene is TRBJ2-7, the V gene TRBV25-1, with 11 bases identical to TRBD2. With V trimmed by 1 base and J by 6 bases, 14 bases remained unmatched. The germline V gene encodes CDR1 MGHDK and CDR2 SYGVNS. The CDR3 length is 18 residues. The CDR3 reads CASSESGLAGGSSSEQYF. CDR3 nucleotide sequence: TGTGCCAGCAGTGAATCGGGTCTAGCGGGGGGAAGCAGCTCCGAGCAGTACTTC.

The J gene is TRBJ2-1, the V gene TRBV19; the match to TRBD2 covers 11 bases. The germline V gene has CDR1 LNHDA and CDR2 SQIVND (reference sequence). The CDR3 has 17 amino acids. V dropped 2 bases and J dropped 5; count of bases not matched to a gene: 8. CDR3 in DNA: TGTGCCAGTAGTATATGGCTAGCGGGAGGAGGGGACAATGAGCAGTTCTTC. Its translation: CASSIWLAGGGDNEQFF.

J is TRBJ2-7 and V is TRBV10-3; 7 bases line up with TRBD1. CDR3 length: 13 residues. The junction had 6 bases not matched to a gene; V was cut back by 6 bases and J by 4 bases. Germline V gives CDR1 ENHRY, CDR2 SYGVKD. The CDR3: CAIRTGQRYEQYF. The CDR3, as DNA: TGTGCCATCAGGACGGGACAGAGATACGAGCAGTACTTC.

The chain has TRBV2 and TRBJ2-3; no reliable D call. The ends were cut back, 8 bases at V and 0 bases at J, with 9 bases in the middle. Germline V gene lookup returns CDR1 SNHLY and CDR2 FYNNEI. The CDR3 totals 13 residues. The CDR3 DNA is TGTGCCAGCGGCGGTGACAGCACAGATACGCAGTATTTT. Protein: CASGGDSTDTQYF.

J is TRBJ2-7 and V is TRBV28, with 9 bases that match TRBD2. Germline CDR1 MDHEN, CDR2 SYDVKM. V was clipped by 2 bases and J by 7 bases; unmatched bases: 9. This CDR3 has 15 amino acids. CDR3 DNA sequence: TGTGCCAGCAGTTTAGGGAAGCGGGAGGTCGGGGAGCAGTACTTC. This translates into CASSLGKREVGEQYF.

The J gene is TRBJ1-2, the V gene TRBV19; maybe TRBD1 (5 bases). V was clipped by 3 bases and J by 4 bases, with 15 bases between them. Looked up from germline, CDR1 is LNHDA and CDR2 is SQIVND (reference sequence). This CDR3 contains 15 residues. DNA of the CDR3: TGTGCCAGTAGTATTGGGGGGGAAACTCTCTATGGCTACACCTTC. It codes for CASSIGGETLYGYTF.